Listed below are T cell receptor beta chains from one sample, sequenced in a study of cytotoxic CD8 clonotypes in ibrutinib-treated CLL. The assay was immunoSEQ multiplex PCR, and TCRdb's table has in-frame clones only and misses some. The sample has more than 140,000 clones, 60% to 85% seen once. The sequencing used PBMCs, collected after 12 months of ibrutinib treatment. These receptors all stem from a human donor with chronic lymphocytic leukemia. CDR3s leave out the opening cysteine and the closing phenylalanine or tryptophan. Size is omitted from some rows. Given values are once, few, many or a class for expanded clones.

.,TRBV7-6,ASSSLQGPNLYEQY
.,TRBV12-5,ASLEVRELF
.,TRBV5-1,ASSREGGEQF
.,TRBV27,ASSFEASGRVDEQF
.,TRBV18,ASSPQAGLPYEQY
.,TRBV5-1,ASSLALDTSGRRNTGELF
.,TRBV6-6,ASAKGGAENTEAF
few,TRBV6-1,ASTPRPNEQF
.,TRBV5-6,ASSSDYQETQY
many,TRBV19,ASSRSYSNQPQH